This T cell receptor beta chain was profiled in a study of blood T cell repertoires in COVID-19 (TCRdb year 2020). Study-wide context: Collaborator samples came from the United States, Italy and Spain and covered acute and convalescent phases of COVID-19. The prospective study material was composed of cDNA or gDNA derived from T cells, B-cell-depleted T cells, or PBMCs. Where available, HLA class I and class II types were obtained from metadata supplied by the sample provider rather than from assay-based typing. Deeply sampled blood TCRbeta repertoires from subjects exposed to, actively infected with, or recovered from COVID-19 were included in the dataset. The repertoires were made available in a free public database intended to serve as a resource for research on the immune response to SARS-CoV-2. Sample metadata almost always included a de-identified subject ID, COVID-19 status, age in years and sex. The samples were drawn from two sources: the first 160 participants of the ongoing ImmuneRACE study, and 1,200 or so subjects contributed by 6 global collaborators.

Participants in the prospective study were aged roughly 18 to 100 years, lived in 20 to 25 United States geographic areas, and enrolled through a virtual design. In the prospective study, cohorts were assigned on the basis of participant-reported clinical history obtained from a screening survey and a study questionnaire. Mobile phlebotomists in the prospective study collected whole blood, serum and a nasopharyngeal or oropharyngeal swab from every participant. Over a roughly 2-month period, participants in the prospective study had the option of providing additional blood draws and questionnaires. Before DNA extraction, prospective study blood samples were shipped either frozen or at room temperature. For this clone: Its binding antigen is unknown. One base away there is no much larger clone; base qualities are not given.

TCRbeta CDR3 regions were amplified from genomic DNA by means of the immunoSEQ Assay, a bias-controlled multiplex PCR. As for the original processing: Within the assay, amplification of reference gene primers was used to estimate how many nucleated cells each sample contained. Sequence reads were collapsed and filtered to measure the absolute abundance of every unique TCRbeta CDR3 rearrangement. For each sample, productive Simpson clonality was calculated as the square root of Simpson's diversity index across productive rearrangements. The source is immuneACCESS, and TCRdb retained only in-frame sequences with V and J called. Part of the clones is not carried over; for the studies checked, unresolved V genes explain less than half of this, and the remainder is unexplained. That table furnishes V, J and clone size, whereas the DNA furnished D and trimming. The sample table shows hundreds of thousands of clones, and around 87% are seen once. The ten largest clones represent less than 2% of the sample.

From its cysteine to its phenylalanine, the CDR3 spans 14 amino acids. Of all the DNA, just the CDR3 is kept, 42 bases in frame from base 1. The germline V gene provides CDR1 MDHEN and CDR2 SYDVKM. V is cut by 0 bases and J by 1 base, and the space between the germline ends is 6 bases. The paper as a whole reports these results and caveats: How much clinical and demographic metadata was included differed by source and by participant, and the metadata was provided uncurated.

Sequenced material: PBMCs or T cells enriched from blood (not recorded which). Rearrangement joined TRBV28 to TRBJ1-1; tentative D gene TRBD1, with 6 bases matching. The sequence derives from a woman between 18 and 30 years old with acute COVID-19. The CDR3 here reads CASSLWDRNTEAFF. The nucleotides read TGTGCCAGCAGTTTATGGGACAGGAACACTGAAGCTTTCTTT.